This note documents a single T cell receptor beta chain sequence. Its antigen target is currently unknown. Per-nucleotide qualities are absent, and no much larger clonotype sits a single base away. The library was generated by the immunoSEQ multiplex PCR assay. The multiplex PCR relied on a mix of 60 forward primers for TCR Vbeta segments and 13 reverse primers for TCR Jbeta segments. The CDR3 region of rearranged TCR beta genes was amplified from genomic DNA by a multiplex PCR assay. On the Illumina HiSeq System, the amplified TCR beta libraries were sequenced as 87-base-pair reads. The paper's data handling went like this. A later analysis counted about 76 million unique TCR beta chains across the 640 or so repertoires, and roughly 9.9 million of these chains were shared by at least two donors. To remove PCR and sequencing errors, raw reads were error-corrected and collapsed into unique sequences using a nearest-neighbor algorithm that merged closely related sequences. To assign V, D and J gene segments, CDR3 sequences were aligned to IMGT reference sequences. Each retained sequence needed at least a six-nucleotide match to both a V gene segment and a J gene segment. Rearrangements were classified as productive when the CDR3 lacked stop codons and remained in frame with V and J, and all other rearrangements were classified as non-productive. Following IMGT convention, CDR3 was defined as the stretch from the second conserved V-encoded cysteine to the conserved J-encoded phenylalanine. The earlier analysis of about 500 of the donors excluded sequences that lacked an unambiguous match to a single V gene segment. In an earlier analysis of 587 of the donors, a V segment was called functional when productive rearrangements were above 56.7%, and segregating when the standard deviation between donors exceeded 5%. A statistical classification framework was built for diagnosing cytomegalovirus status from the catalog of TCR beta chain sequences. A later analysis assigned V and J genes by comparing TCR nucleotide sequences with IMGT/GENE-DB human TR gene sequences. Using the TCRdist pipeline, a later analysis assigned CDR3 sequences along with most-parsimonious VDJ recombination scenarios. In a later analysis, each TCR beta chain was defined by its CDR3 amino acid sequence together with its V-gene family, and reads lacking a unique V-gene family were excluded. In a later analysis, 450 to 600 highly shared, low-generation-probability nucleotide sequences were removed to address suspected cross-contamination and a sequencing artifact. In a later analysis, a clonal expansion index was calculated for each public chain from normalized within-repertoire ranks of inferred template counts. In a later analysis, generation probabilities were computed with a VDJ recombination model fitted to out-of-frame rearrangements, and the resulting probabilities were checked against IGoR. Hypergeometric tests were used in a later analysis to score TCR-TCR, TCR-HLA and TCR-CMV co-occurrence, with a repertoire-size bias correction applied to the TCR pairs. To estimate false discovery rates, a later analysis permuted the HLA or CMV assignments 20 times. In a later analysis, co-occurring TCRs were grouped using DBSCAN, with TCRdist sequence similarity added in when clustering inside HLA-allele-positive subsets. For co-occurrence clustering, repertoires with fewer than 30,000 or more than 120,000 public chains were excluded, along with roughly 5 repertoires with anomalous nucleotide sharing. The source is immuneACCESS, and TCRdb retained only in-frame sequences with V and J called. Part of the clones is not carried over; for the studies checked, unresolved V genes explain less than half of this, and the remainder is unexplained. The V and J calls and clone size come from that table; D and trimming were worked out from the DNA. This sample lists roughly 31,000 clones; 62% were detected once. The ten largest clones add up to roughly 42% of the sample.

Trimming takes 4 bases off V and 2 bases off J; junction bases not matched to a gene: 13. The CDR3, cysteine through phenylalanine, is 18 amino acids long. Only CDR3 DNA remains: 54 bases, in frame from the first base. CDR1 and CDR2, looked up from the germline V gene, are SGHVS and FNYEAQ. The record originates from a study of cytomegalovirus exposure and HLA in healthy donors (dated by TCRdb to 2016 to 2017). About the study as a whole: According to an earlier analysis of a few hundred of the donors, some 170 million T cells yielded roughly 110 million unique TCR beta sequences and approximately 280 Gb of sequence data. Approximately 310 gigabases of sequencing data and around 85 million unique TCR sequences made up an early release that covered nearly 650 HLA-typed donors. Of the approximately 400 genotyped donors, roughly 80% were placed in the genetic ancestry cluster associated with self-reported Caucasian donors. The aim of the study was to test whether cataloging public T cell receptors could identify signatures of past pathogen exposure. The study profiled the T cell repertoires of around 700 subjects by immunosequencing and related them to cytomegalovirus serostatus. Along with the approximately 670-subject first cohort, a separate validation cohort of over a hundred different subjects was used. High-throughput TCR immunosequencing, statistical association of individual TCRs with disease status, and machine learning were combined to predict cytomegalovirus infection status. In a later analysis, previously published TCR beta repertoires from 550 to 750 donors were re-analyzed and high-resolution HLA genotyping was added so that TCR occurrence patterns could be studied. The later analysis used no new phenotypic data to find candidate immune exposures, relying instead on TCR beta sequences and their occurrence across donors. An earlier analysis of fewer than 700 of the donors applied high-throughput TCR beta sequencing to assess whether each TCR beta V gene segment acted as functional or pseudogenic. Donor age, sex, ethnicity and CMV serostatus were compiled alongside the repertoire data. A later genetic analysis used genome-wide SNP genotypes for 398 of the 666 donors, treating that subset as a discovery cohort. Every repertoire in the discovery cohort had been generated on one and the same sequencing platform. Both class I and class II loci were covered by HLA typing, at four-digit resolution. Typing coverage varied by locus: 629-630 donors for A, B, C, DRB1 and DQB1; roughly 560 for DQA1; some 610 for DPA1; 400 to 480 for DPB1. Four to six DR-DQ haplotypes were handled as single units for association and clustering, since linkage in the cohort was strong. Among about 370 genotyped donors of the cohort, an average of around 240,000 unique TCR beta nucleotide sequences was sequenced per donor, of which about 20% were non-productive. The research as a whole found: The classifier was reported to diagnose cytomegalovirus status with high specificity and sensitivity in both the original and validation cohorts. Across donors, most TCR sequences were observed very rarely, whereas some public TCRs were present in many individuals. A further reported finding was that TCR beta sequences accurately predicted the HLA-A and HLA-B alleles for most subjects in the first cohort. For the cohort, immune exposure information was limited to CMV serostatus. A later analysis associated about 17,000 TCR beta sequences with specific HLA alleles at a false discovery rate of 0.05. A cluster of highly shared sequence variants was judged likely to represent a technical artifact of the sequencing pipeline. A later analysis found that most CMV-associated TCR beta chains appeared HLA-restricted, with HLA associations seemingly driven largely by CMV exposure. In the study, some 160 TCR beta chains were listed as associated with cytomegalovirus. Because HLA typing was unavailable for some donors at each locus, only the typed subset was used in association tests. Roughly uniform sequencing depth across donors was assumed in presence/absence analyses, although this assumption may not hold. It was suggested by the authors that the approach could potentially be generalized to other disease states and immunological phenotypes. In a later analysis, TCR association rates were found to vary across HLA loci, with the most associated TCRs seen for DRB1 alleles and the fewest for HLA-C alleles. An earlier analysis of several hundred of the donors showed that most TCR beta V segments appeared in productive rearrangements either about 87% or about 30% of the time, which broadly matched IMGT annotations. Compared with the approximately 720-donor mean, donors in an Asian-associated ancestry cluster had fewer N-insertions in productive TCRs, according to a later genetic analysis. Compared with equally common non-associated chains, HLA-associated TCR beta chains in a later analysis were more clonally expanded and had lower generation probabilities. In a later analysis, several top co-occurrence clusters were reported to appear linked to parvovirus B19, influenza, CMV and Epstein-Barr virus. When HLA alleles, especially DR and DQ, strongly co-occurred, attributing TCR associations to individual alleles was difficult. The cohort was sequenced for TCR beta chains only, and without alpha or paired-chain data the features that could be detected were limited. Because counts were too low, about 17 rarely observed V segments, including chromosome 9 orphons, were excluded from the earlier analysis of around 590 of the donors. Some IMGT-functional V segments, including TRBV6-2 and TRBV6-3, could not be told apart with the 87-base-pair reads, so those segments were excluded. A later genetic analysis associated a missense DCLRE1C variant with V-gene and J-gene trimming of TCR beta chains, and an independent cohort replicated the association. In vitro tests confirmed that a few of the cytomegalovirus-associated TCR beta chains recognize cytomegalovirus antigens. Correlated functional status among segregating V segments might reflect linkage disequilibrium, but an unknown experimental factor could not be ruled out.

In total, 500 to 700 healthy bone marrow donors made up the cohort. All cohort members were sampled while nominally healthy, although unrecorded immune exposures were likely present. The donor tested CMV seropositive, placing the donor among the roughly 300 seropositive members of the cohort. A peripheral blood sample was collected from each donor, and TCR beta sequencing was performed on peripheral blood mononuclear cells. Genomic DNA extraction from the blood cell samples was performed with the Qiagen DNeasy Blood Extraction Kit. Sequencing was performed on PBMCs. This TCR was recovered from a male donor in good health and CMV-seropositive. The chain is assembled from TRBV7-6 and TRBJ2-5, with 10 junctional bases fitting TRBD1. The CDR3 has the sequence CASSSSSRGTGVQETQYF. The DNA is as follows: TGTGCCAGCAGCTCATCCTCACGGGGGACAGGGGTACAAGAGACCCAGTACTTC.